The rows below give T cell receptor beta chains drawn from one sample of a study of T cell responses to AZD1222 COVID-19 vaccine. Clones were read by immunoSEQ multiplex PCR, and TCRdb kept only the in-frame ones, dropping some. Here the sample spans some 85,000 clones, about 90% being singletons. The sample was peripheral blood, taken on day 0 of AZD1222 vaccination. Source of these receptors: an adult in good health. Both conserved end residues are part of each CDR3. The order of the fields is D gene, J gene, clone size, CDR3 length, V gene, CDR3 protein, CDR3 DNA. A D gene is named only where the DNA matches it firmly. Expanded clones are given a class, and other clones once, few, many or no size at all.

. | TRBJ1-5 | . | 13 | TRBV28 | CASSLDQNQPQHF | TGTGCCAGCAGTTTGGATCAGAATCAGCCCCAGCATTTT
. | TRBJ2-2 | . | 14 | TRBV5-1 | CASRGTLNTGELFF | TGCGCCAGCAGAGGGACTCTAAACACCGGGGAGCTGTTTTTT
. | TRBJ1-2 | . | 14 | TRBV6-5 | CASIPRGEPYGYTF | TGTGCCAGCATTCCGAGGGGGGAACCTTATGGCTACACCTTC
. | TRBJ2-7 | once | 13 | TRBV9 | CASSGRVEHEQYF | TGTGCCAGCAGCGGGAGGGTAGAGCACGAGCAGTACTTC
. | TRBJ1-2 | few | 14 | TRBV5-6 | CASRGHSGVYGYTF | TGTGCCAGCAGGGGCCACTCAGGGGTATATGGCTACACCTTC
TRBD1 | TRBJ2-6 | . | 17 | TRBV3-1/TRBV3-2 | CASSQQQGARGANVLTF | TGTGCCAGCAGCCAACAACAGGGGGCGCGTGGGGCCAACGTCCTGACTTTC
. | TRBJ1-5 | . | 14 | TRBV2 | CASSPSRAHQPQHF | TGTGCCAGCAGCCCATCTAGGGCCCATCAGCCCCAGCATTTT
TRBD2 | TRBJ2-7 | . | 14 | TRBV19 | CASTPGLAGDEQYF | TGTGCCAGTACTCCCGGACTAGCGGGAGACGAGCAGTACTTC
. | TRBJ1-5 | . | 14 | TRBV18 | CASSPQGRNQPQHF | TGTGCCAGCTCACCACAGGGGCGCAATCAGCCCCAGCATTTT
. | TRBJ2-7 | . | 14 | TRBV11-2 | CASKTGTPNGEQYF | TGTGCCAGCAAAACCGGGACACCGAACGGCGAGCAGTACTTC
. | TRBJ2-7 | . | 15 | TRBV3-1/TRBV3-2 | CASSHLGGSSYEQYF | TGTGCCAGCAGCCACCTAGGCGGGTCCAGCTACGAGCAGTACTTC
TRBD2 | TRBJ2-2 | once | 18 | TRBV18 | CASSPRGSSGSSPGELFF | TGTGCCAGCTCACCAAGGGGGTCGAGCGGGAGTTCCCCCGGGGAGCTGTTTTTT
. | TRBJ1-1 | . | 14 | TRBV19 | CASTYLGGGTEAFF | TGTGCCAGTACCTATTTAGGTGGCGGCACTGAAGCTTTCTTT
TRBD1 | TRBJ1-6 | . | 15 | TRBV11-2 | CASSTGGSYNSPLHF | TGTGCCAGCAGTACAGGGGGATCCTATAATTCACCCCTCCACTTT
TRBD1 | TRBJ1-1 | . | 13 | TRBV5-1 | CASSLLQGDEAFF | TGCGCCAGCAGCCTATTACAGGGGGATGAAGCTTTCTTT
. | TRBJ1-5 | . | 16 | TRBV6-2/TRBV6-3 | CASSYQTARGNQPQHF | TGTGCCAGCAGTTACCAGACGGCTCGAGGCAATCAGCCCCAGCATTTT
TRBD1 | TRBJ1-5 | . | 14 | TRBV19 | CASSIGTGNQPQHF | TGTGCCAGTAGTATAGGGACAGGTAATCAGCCCCAGCATTTT
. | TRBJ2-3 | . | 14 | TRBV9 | CASRAAGAGDTQYF | TGTGCCAGCAGGGCCGCGGGGGCCGGGGATACGCAGTATTTT
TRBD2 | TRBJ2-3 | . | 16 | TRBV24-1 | CADRMRGTSDWDTQYF | TGTGCCGACCGGATGCGGGGGACTAGCGATTGGGATACGCAGTATTTT
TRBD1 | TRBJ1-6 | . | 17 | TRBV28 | CASSLSLGNRGRSPLHF | TGTGCCAGCAGTTTATCATTAGGGAACAGGGGGCGGTCACCCCTCCACTTT
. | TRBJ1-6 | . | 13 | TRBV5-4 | CASSLVRNSPLHF | TGTGCCAGCAGCTTGGTTCGCAATTCACCCCTCCACTTT
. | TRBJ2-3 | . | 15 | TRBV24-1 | CATSDPRRGTDTQYF | TGTGCCACCAGTGATCCCCGGAGGGGAACAGATACGCAGTATTTT
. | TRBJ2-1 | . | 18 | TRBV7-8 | CASSLGRGSRSGYNEQFF | TGTGCCAGCAGCTTAGGGCGTGGTAGCCGCTCGGGTTACAATGAGCAGTTCTTC
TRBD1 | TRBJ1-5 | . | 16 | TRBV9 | CASSPRGGTENQPQHF | TGTGCCAGCAGCCCCAGGGGGGGGACCGAAAATCAGCCCCAGCATTTT
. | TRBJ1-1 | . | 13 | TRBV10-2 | CASGLRSNTEAFF | TGCGCCAGCGGTTTGAGGTCTAACACTGAAGCTTTCTTT
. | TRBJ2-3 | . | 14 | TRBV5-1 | CASSFWEYLDTQYF | TGCGCCAGCAGCTTTTGGGAGTACCTAGATACGCAGTATTTT
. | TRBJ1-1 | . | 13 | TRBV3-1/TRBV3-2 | CASSQEGQTEAFF | TGTGCCAGCAGCCAAGAAGGGCAGACTGAAGCTTTCTTT
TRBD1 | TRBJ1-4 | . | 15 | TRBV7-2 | CASSKDRGGNEKLFF | TGTGCCAGCAGCAAGGACAGGGGGGGAAATGAAAAACTGTTTTTT
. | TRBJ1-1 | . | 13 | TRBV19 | CASSRRGYTEAFF | TGTGCCAGTAGTAGGCGGGGATACACTGAAGCTTTCTTT
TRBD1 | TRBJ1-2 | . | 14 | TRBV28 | CASSPQQGAYGYTF | TGTGCCAGCAGTCCACAACAGGGGGCTTATGGCTACACCTTC
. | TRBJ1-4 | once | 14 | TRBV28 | CASSHRVFNEKLFF | TGTGCCAGCAGCCACAGGGTCTTTAATGAAAAACTGTTTTTT
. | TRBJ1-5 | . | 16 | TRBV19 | CASSIVTAYSNQPQHF | TGTGCCAGTAGTATAGTGACGGCGTATAGCAATCAGCCCCAGCATTTT
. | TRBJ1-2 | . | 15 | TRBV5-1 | CASSLGRATNYGYTF | TGCGCCAGCAGCTTGGGGAGGGCGACTAACTATGGCTACACCTTC
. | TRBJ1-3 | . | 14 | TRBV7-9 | CAASMSSSGNTIYF | TGTGCCGCATCAATGTCGAGCTCTGGAAACACCATATATTTT
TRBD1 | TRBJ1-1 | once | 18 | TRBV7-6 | CASSLTPLGQGVFTEAFF | TGTGCCAGCAGCTTAACCCCCCTCGGACAGGGCGTATTTACTGAAGCTTTCTTT
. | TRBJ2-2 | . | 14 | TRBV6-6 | CASSYSWNTGELFF | TGTGCCAGCAGTTACTCCTGGAACACCGGGGAGCTGTTTTTT
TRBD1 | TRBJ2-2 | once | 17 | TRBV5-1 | CASSLGQGASRTGELFF | TGCGCCAGCAGCTTGGGACAGGGGGCGAGTCGTACCGGGGAGCTGTTTTTT
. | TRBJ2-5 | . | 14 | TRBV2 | CASRREMGRETQYF | TGTGCCAGCAGGCGTGAGATGGGCCGGGAGACCCAGTACTTC
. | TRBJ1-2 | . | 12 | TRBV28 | CASSFGAYGYTF | TGTGCCAGCAGTTTCGGGGCCTATGGCTACACCTTC
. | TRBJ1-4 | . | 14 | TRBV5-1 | CASSLAGHGEKLFF | TGCGCCAGCAGCTTGGCTGGTCACGGGGAAAAACTGTTTTTT
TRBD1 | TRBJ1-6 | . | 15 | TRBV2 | CASSGTGGSGSPLHF | TGTGCCAGCAGCGGGACAGGGGGGTCAGGTTCACCCCTCCACTTT
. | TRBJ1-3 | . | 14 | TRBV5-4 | CASSPPGAGNTIYF | TGTGCCAGCAGCCCCCCCGGTGCTGGAAACACCATATATTTT
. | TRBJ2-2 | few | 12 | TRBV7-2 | CASSPFTGELFF | TGTGCCAGCAGCCCCTTCACCGGGGAGCTGTTTTTT
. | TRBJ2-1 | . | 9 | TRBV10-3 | CATGSEQFF | TGTGCCACGGGCAGTGAGCAGTTCTTC
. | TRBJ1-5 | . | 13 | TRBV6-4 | CASSEGSNQPQHF | TGTGCCAGCAGTGAAGGGAGCAATCAGCCCCAGCATTTT
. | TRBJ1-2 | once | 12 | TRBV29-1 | CSVGQAARGYTF | TGCAGCGTTGGCCAGGCGGCGCGTGGCTACACCTTC
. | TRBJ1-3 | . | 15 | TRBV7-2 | CASSPYLGAGNTIYF | TGTGCCAGCAGCCCCTATTTGGGGGCAGGGAACACCATATATTTT
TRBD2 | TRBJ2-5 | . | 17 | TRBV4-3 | CASSIVFGGGGSETQYF | TGCGCCAGCAGCATCGTTTTTGGCGGGGGGGGCTCAGAGACCCAGTACTTC
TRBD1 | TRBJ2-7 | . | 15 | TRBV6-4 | CASSTGTGGPYEQYF | TGTGCCAGCAGCACCGGGACAGGGGGACCCTACGAGCAGTACTTC
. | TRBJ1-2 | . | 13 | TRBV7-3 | CASSPTGEDGYTF | TGTGCCAGCAGCCCTACGGGGGAGGATGGCTACACCTTC
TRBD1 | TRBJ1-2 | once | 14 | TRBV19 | CASSPDRGNYGYTF | TGTGCCAGTAGTCCGGACAGGGGGAACTATGGCTACACCTTC